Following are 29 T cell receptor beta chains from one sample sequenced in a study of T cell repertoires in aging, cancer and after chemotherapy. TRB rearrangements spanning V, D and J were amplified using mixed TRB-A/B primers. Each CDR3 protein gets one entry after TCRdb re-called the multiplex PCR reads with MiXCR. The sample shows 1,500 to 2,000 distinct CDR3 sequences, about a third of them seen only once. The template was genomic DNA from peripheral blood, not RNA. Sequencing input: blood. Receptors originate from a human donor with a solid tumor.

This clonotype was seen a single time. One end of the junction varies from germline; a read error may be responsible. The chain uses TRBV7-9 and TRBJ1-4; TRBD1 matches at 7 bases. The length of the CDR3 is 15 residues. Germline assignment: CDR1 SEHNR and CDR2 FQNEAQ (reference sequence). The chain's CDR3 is CVSSVVRDSNEKLFF. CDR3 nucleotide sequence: TGTGTCAGCAGCGTAGTCCGGGACAGTAATGAAAAACTGTTTTTT. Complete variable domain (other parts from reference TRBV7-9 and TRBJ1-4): DTGVSQNPRHKITKRGQNVTFRCDPISEHNRLYWYRQTLGQGPEFLTYFQNEAQLEKSRLLSDRFSAERPKGSFSTLEIQRTEQGDSAMYLCVSSVVRDSNEKLFFGSGTQLSVL.

The CDR3 reads CASSPSDGVGEQYF. In DNA form, the CDR3 reads TGTGCCAGCAGTCCATCGGACGGTGTTGGGGAGCAGTACTTC. This chain links TRBV6-4 with TRBJ2-7; D not resolved. CDR1 is MRHNA, CDR2 SNTAGT, per germline. Trimming left V 5 bases short and J 7 bases short, with 18 bases between. The CDR3 runs to 14 residues.

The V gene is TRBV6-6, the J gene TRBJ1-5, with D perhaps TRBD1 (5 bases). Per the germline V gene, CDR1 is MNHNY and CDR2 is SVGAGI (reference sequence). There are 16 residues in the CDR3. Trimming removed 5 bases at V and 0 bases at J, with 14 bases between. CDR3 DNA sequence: TGTGCCAGCAGTCCAAAGAGGGGCAATAGCAATCAGCCCCAGCATTTT. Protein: CASSPKRGNSNQPQHF.

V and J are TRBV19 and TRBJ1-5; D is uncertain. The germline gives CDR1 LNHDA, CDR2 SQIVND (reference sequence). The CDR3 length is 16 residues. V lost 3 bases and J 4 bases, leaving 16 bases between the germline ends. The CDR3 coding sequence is TGTGCCAGTAGTATTTCCCACGGACCAGGTAATCAGCCCCAGCATTTT. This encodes CASSISHGPGNQPQHF.

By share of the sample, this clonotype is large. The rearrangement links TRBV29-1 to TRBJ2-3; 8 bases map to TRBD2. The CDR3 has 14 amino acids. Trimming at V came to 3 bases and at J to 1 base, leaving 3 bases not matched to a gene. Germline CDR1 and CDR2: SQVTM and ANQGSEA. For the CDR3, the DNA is TGCAGCGTTGAGATTAGCGGGGGCACAGATACGCAGTATTTT. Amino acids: CSVEISGGTDTQYF.

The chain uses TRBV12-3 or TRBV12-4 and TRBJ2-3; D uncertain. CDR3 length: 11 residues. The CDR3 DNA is TGTGCTAGTGGTTTAGTAGATACGCAGTATTTT. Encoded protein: CASGLVDTQYF.

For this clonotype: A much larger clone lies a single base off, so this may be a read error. CDR3 in DNA: TGTGCCACCAGCCCCTGGACAGGGGGATGGGAGACCCAGTACTTC. Translation: CATSPWTGGWETQYF. This rearrangement joins TRBV7-2 to TRBJ2-5; 10 bases line up with TRBD1. This CDR3 has 15 amino acids. CDR1 is SGHTA, CDR2 FQGNSA, per germline.

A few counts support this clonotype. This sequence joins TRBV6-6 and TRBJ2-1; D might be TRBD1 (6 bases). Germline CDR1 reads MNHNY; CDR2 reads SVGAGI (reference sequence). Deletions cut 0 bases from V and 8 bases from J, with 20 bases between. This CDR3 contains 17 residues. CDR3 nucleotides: TGTGCCAGCAGTTACTCGCCCTTTATCAGGGGAAGGGATGAGCAGTTCTTC. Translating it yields CASSYSPFIRGRDEQFF.

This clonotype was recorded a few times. CDR3 in amino acids: CAIRIPSGNTIYF. The CDR3 DNA is TGTGCCATCCGCATCCCCTCTGGAAACACCATATATTTT. This rearrangement joins TRBV10-3 to TRBJ1-3; D remains ambiguous. Germline CDR1 and CDR2: ENHRY and SYGVKD. The length of the CDR3 is 13 residues. Trimming cost V 8 bases and J 0 bases, with 8 bases left between them.

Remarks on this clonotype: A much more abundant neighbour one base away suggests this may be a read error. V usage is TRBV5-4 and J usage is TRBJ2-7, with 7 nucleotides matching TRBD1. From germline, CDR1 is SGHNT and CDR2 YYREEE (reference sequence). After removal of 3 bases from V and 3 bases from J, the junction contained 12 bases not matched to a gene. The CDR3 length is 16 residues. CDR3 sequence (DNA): TGTGCCAGCAGCTCTGGCCGGACAGGTCTGAACTACGAGCAGTACTTC. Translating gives CASSSGRTGLNYEQYF.

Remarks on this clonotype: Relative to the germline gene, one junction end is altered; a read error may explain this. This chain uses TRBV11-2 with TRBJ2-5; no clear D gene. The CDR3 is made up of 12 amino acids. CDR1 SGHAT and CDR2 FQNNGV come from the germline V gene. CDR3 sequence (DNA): TGTGCCATCAGCTTAGCCGGGGAGACCCAGTACTTC. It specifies CAISLAGETQYF.

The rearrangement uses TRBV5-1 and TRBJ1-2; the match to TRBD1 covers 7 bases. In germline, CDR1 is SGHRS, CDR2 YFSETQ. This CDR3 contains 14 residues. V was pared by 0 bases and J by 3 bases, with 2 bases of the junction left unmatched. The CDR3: CASSLVRGDYGYTF. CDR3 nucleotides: TGCGCCAGCAGCTTGGTCAGGGGGGACTATGGCTACACCTTC. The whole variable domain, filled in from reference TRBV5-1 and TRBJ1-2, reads KAGVTQTPRYLIKTRGQQVTLSCSPISGHRSVSWYQQTPGQGLQFLFEYFSETQRNKGNFPGRFSGRQFSNSRSEMNVSTLELGDSALYLCASSLVRGDYGYTFGSGTRLTVV.

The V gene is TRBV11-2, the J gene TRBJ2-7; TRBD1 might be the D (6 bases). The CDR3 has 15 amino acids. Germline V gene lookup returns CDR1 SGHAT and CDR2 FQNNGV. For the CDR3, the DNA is TGCGCCAGCAGCCAAGATTGTCCAGGGGCGGACGAGCAGTACGTC. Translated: CASSQDCPGADEQYV.

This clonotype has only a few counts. Here the CDR3 reads CASSQRENIQYF. The CDR3, as DNA: TGTGCCAGCAGCCAGCGGGAAAACATTCAGTACTTC. The chain recombines TRBV5-4 with TRBJ2-4; D is perhaps TRBD2 (6 bases). The ends were cut back, 4 bases at V and 5 bases at J, with 7 bases in the middle. Germline loops: CDR1 SGHNT, CDR2 YYREEE (reference sequence). This CDR3 has 12 amino acids.

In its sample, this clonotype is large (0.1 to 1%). The CDR3, as DNA: TGTGCCAGCAACAAGGGGACAGGAAACACCATATATTTT. Protein: CASNKGTGNTIYF. V is TRBV6-1 and J is TRBJ1-3; weak D call: TRBD1 (6 bases). The germline gives CDR1 MNHNS, CDR2 SASEGT. This CDR3 has 13 residues. Deletions cut 7 bases from V and 4 bases from J, with 11 bases between.

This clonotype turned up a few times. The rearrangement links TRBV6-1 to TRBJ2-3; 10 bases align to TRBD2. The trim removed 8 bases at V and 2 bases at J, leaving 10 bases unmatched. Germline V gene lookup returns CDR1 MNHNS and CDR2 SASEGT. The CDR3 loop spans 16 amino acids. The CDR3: CASPRLAGEPTDTQYF. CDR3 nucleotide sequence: TGTGCCAGCCCGCGCCTAGCGGGGGAGCCCACAGATACGCAGTATTTT.

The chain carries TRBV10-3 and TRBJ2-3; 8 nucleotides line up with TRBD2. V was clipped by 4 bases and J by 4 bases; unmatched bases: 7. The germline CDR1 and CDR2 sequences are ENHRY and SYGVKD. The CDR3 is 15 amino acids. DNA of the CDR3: TGTGCCATCAGTGCGTCTGGCGGGGGGTCAGATACGCAGTATTTT. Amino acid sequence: CAISASGGGSDTQYF.

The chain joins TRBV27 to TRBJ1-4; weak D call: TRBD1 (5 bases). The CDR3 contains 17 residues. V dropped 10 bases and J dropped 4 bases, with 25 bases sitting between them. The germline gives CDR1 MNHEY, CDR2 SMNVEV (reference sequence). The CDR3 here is CAKRRVGRARGNEKLFF. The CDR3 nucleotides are TGTGCCAAGAGGAGAGTGGGGCGAGCGAGGGGTAATGAAAAACTGTTTTTT. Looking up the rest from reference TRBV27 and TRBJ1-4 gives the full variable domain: EAQVTQNPRYLITVTGKKLTVTCSQNMNHEYMSWYRQDPGLGLRQIYYSMNVEVTDKGDVPEGYKVSRKEKRNFPLILESPSPNQTSLYFCAKRRVGRARGNEKLFFGSGTQLSVL.

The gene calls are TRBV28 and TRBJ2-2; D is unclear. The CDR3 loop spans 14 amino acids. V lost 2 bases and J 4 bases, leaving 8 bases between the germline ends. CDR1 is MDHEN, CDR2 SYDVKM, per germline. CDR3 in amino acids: CASSLRFPTGELFF. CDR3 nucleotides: TGTGCCAGCAGTTTACGCTTTCCCACCGGGGAGCTGTTTTTT. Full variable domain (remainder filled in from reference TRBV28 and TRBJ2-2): DVKVTQSSRYLVKRTGEKVFLECVQDMDHENMFWYRQDPGLGLRLIYFSYDVKMKEKGDIPEGYSVSREKKERFSLILESASTNQTSMYLCASSLRFPTGELFFGEGSRLTVL.

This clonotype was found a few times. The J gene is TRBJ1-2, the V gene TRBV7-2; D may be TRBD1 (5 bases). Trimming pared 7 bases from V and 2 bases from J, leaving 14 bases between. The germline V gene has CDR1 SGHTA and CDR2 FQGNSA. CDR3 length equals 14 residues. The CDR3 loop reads CASIPGGGNYGYTF. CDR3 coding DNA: TGTGCCAGCATCCCTGGCGGGGGGAACTATGGCTACACCTTC.

The CDR3 spells CASRENDPHFISNQPQHF. The CDR3 bases are TGCGCCAGCAGGGAGAACGACCCCCATTTTATTAGCAATCAGCCCCAGCATTTT. V is TRBV10-1 and J is TRBJ1-5; no definite D call. Per germline, CDR1 WNHNN and CDR2 SYGVQD (reference sequence). The V gene lost 6 bases and the J gene lost 0 bases, with 21 bases spanning the gap. The CDR3 length is 18 residues.

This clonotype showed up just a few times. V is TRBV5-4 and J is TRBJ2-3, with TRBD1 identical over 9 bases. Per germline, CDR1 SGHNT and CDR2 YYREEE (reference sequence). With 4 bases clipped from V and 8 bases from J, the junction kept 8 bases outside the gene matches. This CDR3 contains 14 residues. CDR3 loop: CASSPTGTGSTQYF. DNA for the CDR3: TGTGCCAGCAGCCCCACCGGGACAGGGAGTACGCAGTATTTT.

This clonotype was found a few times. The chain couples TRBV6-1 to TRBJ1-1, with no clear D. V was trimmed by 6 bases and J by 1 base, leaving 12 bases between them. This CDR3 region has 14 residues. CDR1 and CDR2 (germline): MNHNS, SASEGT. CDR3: CASRGAGRNTEAFF. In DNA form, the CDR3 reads TGTGCCAGCAGGGGAGCAGGCCGGAACACTGAAGCTTTCTTT.

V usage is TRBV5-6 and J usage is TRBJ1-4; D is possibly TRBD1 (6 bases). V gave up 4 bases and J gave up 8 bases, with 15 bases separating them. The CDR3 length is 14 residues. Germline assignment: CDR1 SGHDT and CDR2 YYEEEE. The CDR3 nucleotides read TGTGCCAGCAGCCTGACAGGTCCCTACGAAAAACTGTTTTTT. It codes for CASSLTGPYEKLFF.

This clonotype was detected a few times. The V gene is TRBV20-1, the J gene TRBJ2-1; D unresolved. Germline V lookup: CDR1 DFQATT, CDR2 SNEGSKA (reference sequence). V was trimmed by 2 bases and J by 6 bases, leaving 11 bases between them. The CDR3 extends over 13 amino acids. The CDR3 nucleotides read TGCAGTGCTAGATATGGCAGGACCAATGAGCAGTTCTTC. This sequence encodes CSARYGRTNEQFF.

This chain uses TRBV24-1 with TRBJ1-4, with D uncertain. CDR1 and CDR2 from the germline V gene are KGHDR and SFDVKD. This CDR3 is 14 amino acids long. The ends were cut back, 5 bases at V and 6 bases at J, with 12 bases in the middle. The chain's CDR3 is CATSAGRRYEKLFF. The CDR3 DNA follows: TGTGCCACCAGTGCGGGCAGACGATATGAAAAACTGTTTTTT.

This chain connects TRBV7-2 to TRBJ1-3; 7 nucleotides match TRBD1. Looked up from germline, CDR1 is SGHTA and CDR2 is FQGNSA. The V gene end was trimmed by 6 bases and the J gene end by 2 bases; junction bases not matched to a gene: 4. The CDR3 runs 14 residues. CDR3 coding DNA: TGTGCCAGCAGTTACAGGGGAGCTGGAAACACCATATATTTT. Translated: CASSYRGAGNTIYF.

DNA for the CDR3: TGTGCCAGCAGCCAAGATTTGGGAGCCTATGGCTACACCTTC. This gives the protein CASSQDLGAYGYTF. This sequence joins TRBV14 and TRBJ1-2; D is undetermined. From germline, CDR1 is SGHDN and CDR2 FVKESK. The CDR3 length is 14 residues. The V gene lost 0 bases and the J gene lost 4 bases, with 9 bases spanning the gap.

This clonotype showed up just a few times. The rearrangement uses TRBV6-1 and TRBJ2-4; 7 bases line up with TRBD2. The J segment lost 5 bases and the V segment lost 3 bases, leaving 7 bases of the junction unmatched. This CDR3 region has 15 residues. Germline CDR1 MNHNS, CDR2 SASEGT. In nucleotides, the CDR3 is TGTGCCAGCAGTGATGGGAGGGTAAGGGAAAACATTCAGTACTTC. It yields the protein CASSDGRVRENIQYF.